Listed below are T cell receptor beta chains from one sample, sequenced in a study of shared clonotypes between healthy human individuals. Generated by immunoSEQ multiplex PCR, the TCRdb table keeps only in-frame clones and is missing some. The sample holds about 2 million clones, approximately 95% seen once. Sequenced input: naive CD8+ T cells sorted from blood. The receptors derive from a young man in good health. Both conserved end residues are part of each CDR3. The order of the fields is D gene, J gene, clone size, V gene, CDR3 DNA, CDR3 protein. D genes are given only for firm matches. A clone size is listed for some rows: how often the clone was seen (once, few, many), or a class if it is expanded.

>TRBD2|TRBJ2-3|NA|TRBV29-1
TGCAGCGGATCTCCGGGGGGGACAGATACGCAGTATTTT
CSGSPGGTDTQYF
>TRBD2|TRBJ2-5|NA|TRBV7-8
TGTGCCAGCAGCTTAGACCTAGCGGGAGGTTTTGAGACCCAGTACTTC
CASSLDLAGGFETQYF
>TRBD1|TRBJ2-7|NA|TRBV5-5
TGTGCCAGCAGCTCAGGGACAGGGCTCTACGAGCAGTACTTC
CASSSGTGLYEQYF
>TRBD2|TRBJ2-3|NA|TRBV5-8
TGTGCCAGCAGCTTGCGACTAGCGGGACCCACAGATACGCAGTATTTT
CASSLRLAGPTDTQYF
>NA|TRBJ2-7|NA|TRBV7-8
TGTGCCAGCAGCTTAGCTTGGGACTCCTACGAGCAGTACTTC
CASSLAWDSYEQYF
>NA|TRBJ1-2|NA|TRBV9
TGTGCCAGCAGCGTAACAGAGAACTATGGCTACACCTTC
CASSVTENYGYTF
>NA|TRBJ2-3|NA|TRBV5-1
TGCGCCAGCAGCTTTTCTCAGCCGGGACGTAGTAGCACAGATACGCAGTATTTT
CASSFSQPGRSSTDTQYF
>TRBD2|TRBJ2-1|NA|TRBV15
TGTGCCACCAGCACCGAAAGGGGAGGGTACAATGAGCAGTTCTTC
CATSTERGGYNEQFF
>NA|TRBJ2-7|NA|TRBV4-3
TGCGCCAGCAGCCCGATAGCAGGAACCTACGAGCAGTACTTC
CASSPIAGTYEQYF
>NA|TRBJ1-4|NA|TRBV2
TGTGCCAGCAGTCCCGGGACGTCAGTTGAAAAACTGTTTTTT
CASSPGTSVEKLFF
>NA|TRBJ2-7|NA|TRBV7-2
TGTGCCAGCAGCTTTGGGATGCTCTACGAGCAGTACTTC
CASSFGMLYEQYF
>TRBD1|TRBJ2-7|NA|TRBV27
TGTGCCAGCAGGACTGGGACAGGGGGGGACGAGCAGTACTTC
CASRTGTGGDEQYF
>TRBD1|TRBJ2-7|NA|TRBV10-1
TGCGCCAGCCCGGACAGGGGACCTTCCTACGAGCAGTACTTC
CASPDRGPSYEQYF
>TRBD1|TRBJ1-5|NA|TRBV19
TGTGCCAGTGGGGACAGGGGTTACTATCAGCCCCAGCATTTT
CASGDRGYYQPQHF
>NA|TRBJ2-5|once|TRBV7-9
TGTGCCAGCAGCTTTGAAGGGGATTGGCAAGAGACCCAGTACTTC
CASSFEGDWQETQYF
>NA|TRBJ2-5|NA|TRBV11-2
TGTGCCAGCAGCTTAGGCGGGTCTTTTCTAGAGACCCAGTACTTC
CASSLGGSFLETQYF
>NA|TRBJ2-2|once|TRBV12-2
TGTGCAAGTCTCTTGGACAGGCTCCTGAACACCGGGGAGCTGTTTTTT
CASLLDRLLNTGELFF
>NA|TRBJ1-5|NA|TRBV6-1
TGTGCCAGCAGTGATGAGTGGGATCAGCCCCAGCATTTT
CASSDEWDQPQHF
>TRBD2|TRBJ2-3|NA|TRBV9
TGTGCCAGCAGCGTAGCCGGTAGCGGGGGACCGGATTCAGGAGATACGCAGTATTTT
CASSVAGSGGPDSGDTQYF
>NA|TRBJ1-5|once|TRBV18
TGTGCCAGCTCACCGGACCCCGGGTGGCCCCAGCATTTT
CASSPDPGWPQHF
>TRBD1|TRBJ1-6|NA|TRBV4-3
TGCGCCAGCAGCCAAGAGGACAGGGTCTCACCCCTCCACTTT
CASSQEDRVSPLHF
>NA|TRBJ2-5|NA|TRBV13
TGTGCCAGCAGCCCGACTAGGAGGCACCAAGAGACCCAGTACTTC
CASSPTRRHQETQYF
>NA|TRBJ1-1|NA|TRBV4-3
TGCGCCAGCAGCCCTCGGGGGACTTTCTTT
CASSPRGTFF
>NA|TRBJ2-1|NA|TRBV30
TGTGCCTGGAGGTCAACCGGGAGTATGAATGAGCAGTTCTTC
CAWRSTGSMNEQFF
>TRBD1|TRBJ1-4|once|TRBV27
TGTGCCAGCAGTAGGACAGGAGGGAATGAAAAACTGTTTTTT
CASSRTGGNEKLFF
>TRBD1|TRBJ2-1|NA|TRBV6-5
TGTGCCAGCAGTTACCCGGGACAGGGGTTGCATGAGCAGTTCTTC
CASSYPGQGLHEQFF
>TRBD2|TRBJ2-1|NA|TRBV7-6
TGTGCCAGCAGCTTAGAACTAGCGGGACTCAATGAGCAGTTCTTC
CASSLELAGLNEQFF
>NA|TRBJ2-3|NA|TRBV30
TGTGCCTGGAGTGTACTTAACAGCCCAGATACGCAGTATTTT
CAWSVLNSPDTQYF
>NA|TRBJ1-2|NA|TRBV9
TGTGCCAGCAGCGTCCACAGGGTTGGGAGCAGTAATGGCTACACCTTC
CASSVHRVGSSNGYTF
>NA|TRBJ1-1|NA|TRBV28
TGTGCCAGCAGTTTTCATGGCATGAACACTGAAGCTTTCTTT
CASSFHGMNTEAFF
>NA|TRBJ1-1|NA|TRBV7-9
TGTGCCAGCAGCTCCGGGGTTGCTTTCTTT
CASSSGVAFF
>NA|TRBJ2-7|NA|TRBV19
TGTGCCAGTAGTATGGAGGGATGGTACGAGCAGTACTTC
CASSMEGWYEQYF
>NA|TRBJ2-5|NA|TRBV7-9
TGTGCCAGCAGTTTGACTGGGGGGCAAGAGACCCAGTACTTC
CASSLTGGQETQYF
>NA|TRBJ2-3|NA|TRBV2
TGTGCCAGCCCGATACCGCCAGATACGCAGTATTTT
CASPIPPDTQYF
>NA|TRBJ2-5|NA|TRBV7-9
TGTGCCAGCAGCTTTGCAGGACAAGAGACCCAGTACTTC
CASSFAGQETQYF
>TRBD1|TRBJ1-1|NA|TRBV9
TGTGCCAGCAGCGCGGGCCAACAGGGGGCTAACACTGAAGCTTTCTTT
CASSAGQQGANTEAFF
>TRBD2|TRBJ2-7|NA|TRBV19
TGTGCCAGTAGTATCGGGCTAGCGGCCGAGCAGTACTTC
CASSIGLAAEQYF
>NA|TRBJ2-1|NA|TRBV4-3
TGCGCCAGCAGCCAAGATGAGGGGTCCAATGAGCAGTTCTTC
CASSQDEGSNEQFF
>TRBD1|TRBJ2-2|NA|TRBV7-6
TGTGCCAGCACCGTTGACAGGGGTTACACCGGGGAGCTGTTTTTT
CASTVDRGYTGELFF
>NA|TRBJ1-3|few|TRBV15
TGTGCCACCAGCAGAGATCGATCTGAGAACTCTGGAAACACCATATATTTT
CATSRDRSENSGNTIYF
>NA|TRBJ2-7|once|TRBV2
TGTGCCAGCAGTGACGAGGGTTTTGCCTACGAGCAGTACTTC
CASSDEGFAYEQYF
>NA|TRBJ2-7|NA|TRBV5-6
TGTGCCAGCAGCGCGGACGGGACACACCTATCCTACGAGCAGTACTTC
CASSADGTHLSYEQYF
>NA|TRBJ2-7|NA|TRBV11-2
TGTGCCAGCAGCTTCGGCGGGGACCCTTCCTACGAGCAGTACTTC
CASSFGGDPSYEQYF
>NA|TRBJ2-5|NA|TRBV4-1
TGCGCCAGCAGCCAAAACAGCCCAGAGACCCAGTACTTC
CASSQNSPETQYF
>TRBD2|TRBJ2-2|NA|TRBV4-3
TGCGCCAGCAGCCAAGTGTGGCGGGAGGTCCCCGGGGAGCTGTTTTTT
CASSQVWREVPGELFF
>NA|TRBJ1-2|once|TRBV6-6
TGTGCCAGCAGTCAAGACCATAACTATGGCTACACCTTC
CASSQDHNYGYTF
>NA|TRBJ2-5|NA|TRBV6-1
TGTGCCAGCAGTGAAGGGGGGGCCGGGGAGACCCAGTACTTC
CASSEGGAGETQYF
>NA|TRBJ2-2|few|TRBV27
TGTGCCAGCAGTTCCTACACCGGGGAGCTGTTTTTT
CASSSYTGELFF
>NA|TRBJ2-3|NA|TRBV25-1
TGTGCCAGCAGTGAAAGGAACACAGATACGCAGTATTTT
CASSERNTDTQYF
>NA|TRBJ2-2|NA|TRBV6-5
TGTGCCAGCAGTTACCTACTCCAGGAGGCCGGGGAGCTGTTTTTT
CASSYLLQEAGELFF
>NA|TRBJ2-5|NA|TRBV25-1
TGTGCCTCTGGGGGGGGCGGCGAAGAGACCCAGTACTTC
CASGGGGEETQYF
>NA|TRBJ2-7|NA|TRBV29-1
TGCAGCGTTGCGACGGTCTCGACCTACGAGCAGTACTTC
CSVATVSTYEQYF
>NA|TRBJ2-1|NA|TRBV10-2
TGCGCCAGCAGTGAGTCGGAGGATGAGCAGTTCTTC
CASSESEDEQFF
>NA|TRBJ1-2|NA|TRBV10-3
TGTGCCATCAGTGAGACACGGGATTGGGAGAGTGGCTACACCTTC
CAISETRDWESGYTF
>TRBD2|TRBJ2-1|once|TRBV6-5
TGTGCCAGCAGCTTACTAGCGGGAGAGTACAATGAGCAGTTCTTC
CASSLLAGEYNEQFF